The present T cell receptor (beta chain) was sequenced within a study of spatial heterogeneity in lung cancer. Study summary: Raw-read counts averaged over ten per unique TCR and UMI combination.

Study-wide findings and caveats: Expanded intratumoral alpha and beta TCR counts tracked tumor mutation counts.

Each CDR3 protein is one row after TCRdb ran MiXCR on the 5' RACE reads. This sample has 8,000 or so distinct CDR3 sequences, with 5.4% found just once. Time point noted: sample taken at primary tumor resection. Judged by abundance, this clonotype is medium-sized (0.01 to 0.1%). Antigen unknown. This CDR3 has 12 amino acids. Per the germline V gene, CDR1 is MNHNS and CDR2 is SASEGT. The germline V and J ends were trimmed by 1 base and 7 bases, with 5 bases remaining between them. The TCR comes from a male donor with early-stage non-small cell lung cancer. The sample consisted of lung tumor tissue, taken at surgery. The chain uses TRBV6-1 and TRBJ2-1; D is undetermined. CDR3 sequence (DNA): TGTGCCAGCAGTGAAGTGGGAAATGAGCAGTTCTTC. It translates to CASSEVGNEQFF.